Listed below are T cell receptor beta chains from one sample, sequenced in a study of blood T cells in healthy people across ages. A single record per CDR3 protein comes from TCRdb applying MiXCR to the 5' RACE reads. The data contain some 800,000 distinct CDR3 sequences, around 45% of them seen just once; the ten biggest clones take up around 18%. The sequenced sample was blood. The source of these receptors is a man in his fifties or sixties in good health. CDR3s include the opening cysteine and the closing phenylalanine or tryptophan.

j_call v_call cdr3_length cdr3_aa
TRBJ2-1 TRBV12-3/TRBV12-4 13 CASRIRVGGEQFF
TRBJ2-3 TRBV20-1 11 CSGQGPHTQYF
TRBJ2-7 TRBV4-3 15 CASSRLRDAAYEQYF
TRBJ2-3 TRBV6-6 12 CASSDPGDTQYF
TRBJ2-1 TRBV29-1 17 CSVDAERGKLRDDEQFF
TRBJ2-7 TRBV21-1 14 CASSKSQGMGEQYF
TRBJ1-1 TRBV4-3 14 CASSLGQARTEAFF
TRBJ2-5 TRBV7-2 14 CASRPPGAKETQYF
TRBJ2-7 TRBV6-6 12 CACSYSVSEQYF
TRBJ1-2 TRBV4-3 16 CASSQGSGQSNYGYTF
TRBJ1-1 TRBV7-3 17 CASSLTGTGRMNTEAFF
TRBJ2-1 TRBV7-2 14 CASSLERGHNEQFF
TRBJ2-7 TRBV13 19 CASSFQGESRLISSYEQYF
TRBJ2-7 TRBV7-2 13 CASSTRQAYEQYF
TRBJ2-7 TRBV27 14 CASSSPDRAYEQYF
TRBJ2-7 TRBV29-1 12 CSVDLGTYEQYF
TRBJ2-7 TRBV5-1 13 CASSFDKAYEQYF
TRBJ1-1 TRBV12-3/TRBV12-4 12 CASSFGHAEAFF
TRBJ2-5 TRBV3-1 15 CASSRSGIPYNEQYF
TRBJ1-1 TRBV5-4 14 CASSLYNQNTEAFF
TRBJ2-1 TRBV11-2 15 CASSSPTGTNNEQFF
TRBJ1-6 TRBV6-6 16 CASTMGGRTYNSPLHF
TRBJ2-3 TRBV4-3 20 CASSQDPAGGTRGVSDTQYF